A selection of T cell receptor beta chains follows, all from one sample in a study of Ad26.COV2.S vaccination and SARS-CoV-2 variants. The table came from immunoSEQ multiplex PCR; TCRdb's copy has only in-frame clones and leaves some out. The data contain some 640,000 clones, more than 80% of them singletons. This material consisted of peripheral blood, taken in a trial of Ad26.COV2.S vaccine versus placebo. These receptors came from a person aged 18-60 years who received the Ad26.COV2.S COVID-19 vaccine or a placebo. The CDR3 runs from the conserved cysteine through the conserved F or W. D genes are given only for firm matches. A clone size is listed for some rows: how often the clone was seen (once, few, many), or a class if it is expanded.

D gene	clone size	V gene	J gene	CDR3 protein	CDR3 DNA
-	once	TRBV4-3	TRBJ2-2	CASSQEPGNTGELFF	TGCGCCAGCAGCCAAGAACCAGGGAACACCGGGGAGCTGTTTTTT
-	-	TRBV6-4	TRBJ2-1	CASSDSWSLGEQFF	TGTGCCAGCAGTGACTCCTGGTCTTTGGGTGAGCAGTTCTTC
TRBD1	-	TRBV7-2	TRBJ2-3	CASSSRQGRTDTQYF	TGTGCCAGCAGCTCACGACAGGGCCGCACAGATACGCAGTATTTT
-	-	TRBV15	TRBJ2-1	CATSNRDGNNEQFF	TGTGCCACCAGCAACCGGGACGGAAACAATGAGCAGTTCTTC
-	-	TRBV15	TRBJ2-7	CATSRSRGAYEQYF	TGTGCCACCAGCAGATCACGGGGAGCTTACGAGCAGTACTTC
TRBD1	few	TRBV11-2	TRBJ2-7	CASSLLLGTGVYEQYF	TGTGCCAGCAGCTTACTCCTCGGGACAGGGGTCTACGAGCAGTACTTC
TRBD2	-	TRBV19	TRBJ2-7	CASSTVAGGSYEQYF	TGTGCCAGTAGTACCGTAGCGGGAGGTTCCTACGAGCAGTACTTC
TRBD1	-	TRBV6-2/TRBV6-3	TRBJ2-7	CASSYSSRTGPTYEQYF	TGTGCCAGCAGTTACTCCTCAAGGACAGGGCCAACCTACGAGCAGTACTTC
-	once	TRBV11-2	TRBJ2-1	CASSLERSTSYNEQFF	TGTGCCAGCAGCTTGGAGCGTTCCACATCCTACAATGAGCAGTTCTTC
-	-	TRBV11-3	TRBJ1-1	CASSLQINTEAFF	TGTGCCAGCAGCCTACAGATCAACACTGAAGCTTTCTTT
-	-	TRBV3-1/TRBV3-2	TRBJ2-7	CASSQDRSPYEQYF	TGTGCCAGCAGCCAAGATCGCAGTCCCTACGAGCAGTACTTC
TRBD1	-	TRBV5-4	TRBJ2-7	CASSIGDRFYEQYF	TGTGCCAGCAGTATAGGGGACAGGTTCTACGAGCAGTACTTC
-	-	TRBV30	TRBJ1-6	CAWSVRRESPLHF	TGTGCCTGGAGTGTACGACGGGAGTCACCCCTCCACTTT
TRBD1	-	TRBV7-9	TRBJ2-7	CASSYQGADEQYF	TGTGCCAGCAGCTACCAGGGGGCGGACGAGCAGTACTTC
-	once	TRBV9	TRBJ2-3	CASSVPQGTQYF	TGTGCCAGCAGCGTTCCCCAGGGTACGCAGTATTTT
-	-	TRBV5-4	TRBJ2-1	CASSKGGPGFYNEQFF	TGTGCCAGCAGCAAGGGGGGGCCAGGATTCTACAATGAGCAGTTCTTC
-	-	TRBV12-3/TRBV12-4	TRBJ1-1	CASSLRSEAFF	TGTGCCAGCAGTTTAAGGTCTGAAGCTTTCTTT
-	-	TRBV5-1	TRBJ1-1	CASSLSGGADRAFF	TGCGCCAGCAGCCTATCTGGGGGGGCGGATCGGGCTTTCTTT
-	-	TRBV6-6	TRBJ1-3	CASSFPAAGNTIYF	TGTGCCAGCAGTTTCCCAGCAGCTGGAAACACCATATATTTT
-	-	TRBV15	TRBJ2-2	CATSRSDSAGELFF	TGTGCCACCAGCAGATCGGACAGCGCCGGGGAGCTGTTTTTT
TRBD1	-	TRBV25-1	TRBJ2-1	CASSDPTTGLGEQFF	TGTGCCAGCAGTGACCCAACGACAGGGCTAGGTGAGCAGTTCTTC
TRBD2	-	TRBV7-9	TRBJ2-5	CASSETSGQETQYF	TGTGCCAGCAGCGAGACTAGCGGGCAAGAGACCCAGTACTTC
TRBD1	-	TRBV7-8	TRBJ2-7	CASSGQGVYEQYF	TGTGCCAGCAGCGGACAGGGGGTCTACGAGCAGTACTTC
-	-	TRBV3-1/TRBV3-2	TRBJ2-1	CASSQVPNNEQFF	TGTGCCAGCAGCCAAGTACCAAACAATGAGCAGTTCTTC
-	-	TRBV2	TRBJ1-5	CASSLQGVQPQHF	TGTGCCAGCAGTTTACAGGGAGTTCAGCCCCAGCATTTT
-	-	TRBV7-2	TRBJ2-1	CASSLIRLSYNEQFF	TGTGCCAGCAGCTTAATACGACTCTCCTACAATGAGCAGTTCTTC
-	-	TRBV24-1	TRBJ2-1	CATSAPLGSNSYNEQFF	TGTGCCACCAGTGCCCCCCTGGGTAGCAACTCCTACAATGAGCAGTTCTTC
-	-	TRBV30	TRBJ2-2	CAWSVGDTGELFF	TGTGCCTGGAGTGTAGGGGACACCGGGGAGCTGTTTTTT
TRBD1	-	TRBV18	TRBJ2-5	CASSRPGTVNAETQYF	TGTGCCAGCTCACGTCCCGGGACAGTGAACGCAGAGACCCAGTACTTC
-	-	TRBV4-1	TRBJ1-2	CASSQVSGGYGYTF	TGCGCCAGCAGCCAAGTTTCGGGGGGCTATGGCTACACCTTC
-	-	TRBV9	TRBJ2-3	CASSVGEGGLANTDTQYF	TGTGCCAGCAGCGTAGGAGAGGGCGGGCTAGCGAACACAGATACGCAGTATTTT
-	-	TRBV11-2	TRBJ2-7	CASSLAPGEQYF	TGTGCCAGCAGCTTAGCCCCAGGCGAGCAGTACTTC
-	few	TRBV9	TRBJ2-7	CASSQEEDAYYEQYF	TGTGCCAGCAGCCAGGAGGAGGATGCCTACTACGAGCAGTACTTC
TRBD1	-	TRBV19	TRBJ1-2	CASSIEGMSGTGSFYGYTF	TGTGCCAGTAGTATAGAGGGGATGTCCGGGACAGGGAGCTTCTATGGCTACACCTTC
-	-	TRBV10-2	TRBJ1-5	CATRTGNQPQHF	TGCGCCACTCGGACGGGCAATCAGCCCCAGCATTTT
-	-	TRBV3-1/TRBV3-2	TRBJ1-5	CASSQYGQPQHF	TGTGCCAGCAGCCAATACGGTCAGCCCCAGCATTTT
-	-	TRBV6-5	TRBJ2-1	CASRQGRVSGFF	TGTGCCAGCAGACAAGGGCGGGTTTCGGGGTTCTTC
-	-	TRBV19	TRBJ1-2	CASSIGGGRGYTF	TGTGCCAGTAGTATAGGAGGGGGTCGCGGCTACACCTTC
-	-	TRBV11-3	TRBJ1-4	CASSLVREGRKLFF	TGTGCCAGCAGCTTAGTCAGGGAAGGGAGAAAACTGTTTTTT
TRBD2	once	TRBV7-8	TRBJ2-1	CASSLVVRTSGRNEQFF	TGTGCCAGCAGCTTAGTTGTACGGACTAGCGGGAGGAATGAGCAGTTCTTC
-	-	TRBV7-3	TRBJ1-6	CASSLFGTVNSPLHF	TGTGCCAGCAGCTTATTCGGGACGGTGAATTCACCCCTCCACTTT
-	-	TRBV7-3	TRBJ2-7	CASSLGSDYEQYF	TGTGCCAGCAGCTTGGGTTCAGACTACGAGCAGTACTTC
-	once	TRBV19	TRBJ1-3	CASSIRGSGNTIYF	TGTGCCAGTAGTATAAGAGGGAGTGGAAACACCATATATTTT
-	-	TRBV23-1	TRBJ2-2	CANRPGANTGELFF	TGCGCCAATCGACCGGGGGCGAACACCGGGGAGCTGTTTTTT
-	-	TRBV6-6	TRBJ1-1	CASSPRGSGLNTEAFF	TGTGCCAGCAGCCCTCGAGGTTCCGGATTGAACACTGAAGCTTTCTTT
TRBD2	-	TRBV9	TRBJ2-3	CASSVRAGGSTDTQYF	TGTGCCAGCAGCGTACGTGCGGGGGGTAGCACAGATACGCAGTATTTT
-	-	TRBV5-6	TRBJ1-6	CASSRGAYNSPLHF	TGTGCCAGCAGCCGCGGGGCTTATAATTCACCCCTCCACTTT
-	-	TRBV19	TRBJ1-1	CASSLRIYNGNTEAFF	TGTGCCAGTAGTCTCCGGATTTACAACGGAAACACTGAAGCTTTCTTT
-	-	TRBV19	TRBJ2-7	CASSMRAPALYEQYF	TGTGCCAGTAGTATGAGGGCCCCGGCCCTTTACGAGCAGTACTTC
-	-	TRBV7-6	TRBJ2-2	CASSPHRTSANTGELFF	TGTGCCAGCAGCCCACACCGGACATCAGCGAACACCGGGGAGCTGTTTTTT
TRBD1	-	TRBV6-6	TRBJ2-5	CASSSNTGGRETQYF	TGTGCCAGCAGTTCCAATACAGGGGGCCGTGAGACCCAGTACTTC
-	-	TRBV18	TRBJ2-1	CASSPAGDSYNEQFF	TGTGCCAGCTCACCAGCTGGTGACTCCTACAATGAGCAGTTCTTC
-	few	TRBV7-9	TRBJ2-5	CASSAAMGQETQYF	TGTGCCAGCAGCGCGGCGATGGGACAAGAGACCCAGTACTTC
-	-	TRBV5-8	TRBJ2-3	CASIPIGGAADTQYF	TGTGCCAGCATCCCGATAGGCGGGGCGGCAGATACGCAGTATTTT
-	-	TRBV5-1	TRBJ2-5	CASSGSGVLETQYF	TGCGCCAGCAGTGGGTCGGGGGTCCTCGAGACCCAGTACTTC
-	once	TRBV24-1	TRBJ2-3	CATSETTGATDTQYF	TGTGCCACCAGTGAGACTACCGGGGCCACAGATACGCAGTATTTT
-	-	TRBV6-5	TRBJ2-3	CASSPGDRTDTQYF	TGTGCCAGCAGTCCCGGGGATCGGACAGATACGCAGTATTTT